The 11 T cell receptor beta chains reported below all come from one sample, sequenced in a study of human T cells and chemical hapten exposure. Using its own MiXCR run on the RACE reads, TCRdb lists one record per CDR3 protein. Among around 130,000 distinct CDR3 sequences listed, approximately 9.5% were seen once. Time point meaning: healthy volunteer bleed at 2 weeks. The authors' total RNA extraction used unfractionated whole blood. Sequencing was done on a sample of whole blood. Every receptor here comes from a male donor in good health. Some clones in this sample may be carry-over from other donors' samples.

The V call is TRBV4-2, the J call TRBJ2-3, with 13 bases lining up with TRBD2. J lost 5 bases, V lost 0 bases, and 14 bases had no gene match. Germline V gives CDR1 LGHNA, CDR2 YNFKEQ. This CDR3 has 20 amino acids. CDR3 region: CASSQDSPLAGGRRRDTQYF. In nucleotides, the CDR3 is TGTGCCAGCAGCCAAGATAGTCCACTAGCGGGGGGGCGTCGGCGAGATACGCAGTATTTT.

This chain connects TRBV10-3 to TRBJ1-4, with unresolved D. Germline V gene data show CDR1 as ENHRY and CDR2 as SYGVKD. Trimming took 0 bases from V and 1 from J, leaving 6 bases between them. The CDR3 runs to 15 residues. The CDR3 DNA reads as TGTGCCATCAGTGAGTCGTGGCAAACTAATGAAAAACTGTTTTTT. Its protein is CAISESWQTNEKLFF.

This chain connects TRBV5-1 to TRBJ1-4, with TRBD1 as a possible D gene (5 bases). CDR1 and CDR2 from the germline V gene are SGHRS and YFSETQ. The CDR3 covers 15 residues. The germline V and J ends were trimmed by 0 bases and 7 bases, with 13 bases remaining between them. In DNA, the CDR3 is TGCGCCAGCAGCTTGGCCGGGGGGGAAGGTGAAAAACTGTTTTTT. Residues: CASSLAGGEGEKLFF.

The V gene is TRBV20-1, the J gene TRBJ2-7; TRBD2 matches at 14 bases. The CDR3 consists of 15 residues. The germline gives CDR1 DFQATT, CDR2 SNEGSKA (reference sequence). J was trimmed by 7 bases and V by 3 bases; bases with no gene match: 8. The CDR3 nucleotides read TGCAGTGCTAGCGTACCGGGACTAGCGGGAGCAGAGCAGTACTTC. Amino acids: CSASVPGLAGAEQYF.

There are a few counts of this clonotype. This rearrangement joins TRBV5-4 to TRBJ1-3; D gene unclear. The CDR3 runs 14 residues. The V and J ends lost 4 bases and 4 bases respectively, with 12 bases between them. Germline-derived CDR1 and CDR2 are SGHNT and YYREEE (reference sequence). CDR3 DNA sequence: TGTGCCAGCAGCCTCAGGAGCGGCGGAAACACCATATATTTT. Protein: CASSLRSGGNTIYF.

This clonotype was seen more than once but under ten times. This chain links TRBV20-1 with TRBJ1-5, with D unresolved. Trimming took 3 bases from V and 0 from J, leaving 6 bases between them. CDR1 is DFQATT and CDR2 is SNEGSKA in the germline V gene (reference sequence). This CDR3 region has 13 residues. Here the CDR3 reads CSARGDSNQPQHF. The DNA of the CDR3 is TGCAGTGCTAGGGGCGATAGCAATCAGCCCCAGCATTTT.

The V call is TRBV4-2, the J call TRBJ1-1; TRBD1 aligns across 7 bases. The germline V gene has CDR1 LGHNA and CDR2 YNFKEQ. The J segment lost 4 bases and the V segment lost 4 bases, leaving 12 bases of the junction unmatched. The CDR3 sequence is 16 residues long. CDR3 nucleotide sequence: TGTGCCAGCAGCCGAACCCCCGGGACAGTGGGCACTGAAGCTTTCTTT. Protein sequence: CASSRTPGTVGTEAFF.

This clonotype occurred a few times. The chain links TRBV19 to TRBJ2-1; 12 bases are a match to TRBD2. This CDR3 has 16 residues. J was trimmed by 2 bases and V by 4 bases; bases with no gene match: 3. From germline, CDR1 is LNHDA and CDR2 SQIVND (reference sequence). Written as DNA, the CDR3 is TGTGCCAGTAGTAAGGCTAGCGGGAGGGCCTACAATGAGCAGTTCTTC. Residues: CASSKASGRAYNEQFF. Full variable domain (rest looked up from reference TRBV19 and TRBJ2-1): DGGITQSPKYLFRKEGQNVTLSCEQNLNHDAMYWYRQDPGQGLRLIYYSQIVNDFQKGDIAEGYSVSREKKESFPLTVTSAQKNPTAFYLCASSKASGRAYNEQFFGPGTRLTVL.

The V and J genes are TRBV2 and TRBJ2-4; D not resolved. Per the germline V gene, CDR1 is SNHLY and CDR2 is FYNNEI. The germline V and J ends were trimmed by 4 bases and 0 bases, with 16 bases remaining between them. CDR3 length: 17 residues. The DNA for the CDR3 is TGTGCCAGCAGTGCGGTTGGGCATCAAGTAGCCAAAAACATTCAGTACTTC. Translation: CASSAVGHQVAKNIQYF.

The chain recombines TRBV11-3 with TRBJ2-5, with D perhaps TRBD1 (6 bases). The germline gives CDR1 SGHNT, CDR2 YENEEA. The CDR3 sequence is 13 residues long. The ends were cut back, 3 bases at V and 4 bases at J, with 9 bases in the middle. This CDR3 reads CASSLDSLETQYF. The CDR3 DNA is TGTGCCAGCAGCTTGGACAGTCTAGAGACCCAGTACTTC.

This clonotype showed up just a few times. The J gene is TRBJ2-6, the V gene TRBV4-3; possibly TRBD1 for D (5 bases). From germline, CDR1 is LGHNA and CDR2 YSLEER. The germline V and J ends were trimmed by 0 bases and 0 bases, with 15 bases remaining between them. The CDR3 is 19 residues long. DNA for the CDR3: TGCGCCAGCAGCCAAGATGGGGCCTTTTTATTCTCTGGGGCCAACGTCCTGACTTTC. This codes for CASSQDGAFLFSGANVLTF.